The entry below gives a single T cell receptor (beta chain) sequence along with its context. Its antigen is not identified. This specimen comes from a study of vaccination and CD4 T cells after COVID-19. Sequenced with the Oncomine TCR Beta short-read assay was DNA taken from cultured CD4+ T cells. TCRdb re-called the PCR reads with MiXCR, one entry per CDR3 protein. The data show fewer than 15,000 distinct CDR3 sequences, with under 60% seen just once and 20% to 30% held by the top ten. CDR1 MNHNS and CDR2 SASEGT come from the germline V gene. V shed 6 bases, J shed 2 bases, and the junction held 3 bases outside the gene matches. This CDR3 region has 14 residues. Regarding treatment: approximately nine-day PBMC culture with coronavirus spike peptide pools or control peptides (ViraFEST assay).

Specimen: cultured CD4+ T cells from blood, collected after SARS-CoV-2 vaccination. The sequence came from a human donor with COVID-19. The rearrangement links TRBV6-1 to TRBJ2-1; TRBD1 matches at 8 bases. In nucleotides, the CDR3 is TGTGCCAGCAGGGACAGGGTAACCTACAATGAGCAGTTCTTC. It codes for CASRDRVTYNEQFF.